This entry lists 30 T cell receptor beta chains sequenced from one sample in a study of shared clonotypes between healthy human individuals. Data came from immunoSEQ multiplex PCR; TCRdb stores just in-frame clones and leaves some out. The profile shows about 2 million clones, 85% to 95% of them singletons. The naive CD8 fraction comprised CD45RO-negative cells positively selected for CCR7 and excluded terminally differentiated effector memory CD45RA+ cells. Sequencing used naive CD8+ T cells sorted from blood. The receptor source for this set is a man between 18 and 35 years old in good health.

The chain uses TRBV7-2 and TRBJ2-7, with TRBD2 matching 11 bases. Germline lookup yields CDR1 SGHTA and CDR2 FQGNSA. This CDR3 comprises 17 residues. The trim removed 1 base at V and 0 bases at J, leaving 5 bases unmatched. CDR3 DNA: TGTGCCAGCAGCTTAGAACTAGCGGGAGTTCCCTCCTACGAGCAGTACTTC. Protein sequence: CASSLELAGVPSYEQYF.

V gene TRBV7-6 combines with J gene TRBJ2-5; D perhaps matches TRBD2 (6 bases). This CDR3 is 13 amino acids long. V lost 2 bases and J 4 bases, leaving 8 bases between the germline ends. The germline V gene encodes CDR1 SGHVS and CDR2 FNYEAQ. This CDR3 reads CASSLLGGETQYF. The CDR3 DNA reads as TGTGCCAGCAGCTTATTGGGAGGAGAGACCCAGTACTTC.

J is TRBJ1-5 and V is TRBV21-1. TRBV21-1 is shown as a pseudogene. CDR3 size: 16 residues. The CDR3 bases are TGTGCCAGCAGCAAGGGGGAGTCAGATTGGAATCAGCCCCAGCATTTT. Encoded protein: CASSKGESDWNQPQHF.

The rearrangement joins TRBV5-4 to TRBJ1-2; possible D gene TRBD1, 6 bases. Germline CDR1 and CDR2: SGHNT and YYREEE (reference sequence). CDR3 length: 15 residues. Trimming pared 10 bases from V and 1 base from J, leaving 20 bases between. The CDR3 DNA is TGTGCCGCCCACTGGGGGCCGGGGGATAACTATGGCTACACCTTC. As protein: CAAHWGPGDNYGYTF.

There are a few counts of this clone. The V call is TRBV2, the J call TRBJ1-2; D call uncertain. Germline V gene sequence: CDR1 SNHLY, CDR2 FYNNEI. This CDR3 spans 12 amino acids. Trimming left V 7 bases short and J 6 bases short, with 12 bases between. CDR3: CASTGKSDGYTF. DNA for the CDR3: TGTGCCAGCACGGGGAAATCAGATGGCTACACCTTC.

The chain couples TRBV27 to TRBJ2-6; no clear D. CDR1 is MNHEY, CDR2 SMNVEV, per germline (reference sequence). The CDR3 loop spans 16 amino acids. V was shortened by 3 bases and J by 0 bases, with 9 bases between the two germline ends. Here the CDR3 DNA reads TGTGCCAGCAGTTTTGCCAGGATCTCTGGGGCCAACGTCCTGACTTTC. This gives the protein CASSFARISGANVLTF.

This sequence joins TRBV9 and TRBJ2-1, with 14 bases that match TRBD2. Germline assignment: CDR1 SGDLS and CDR2 YYNGEE. The V and J ends lost 3 bases and 0 bases, in that order; junction bases with no gene match: 5. The CDR3 has 18 amino acids. The CDR3 DNA is TGTGCCAGCAGCGGGCGACTAGCGGGGGGGAGCTCCTACAATGAGCAGTTCTTC. The encoded protein is CASSGRLAGGSSYNEQFF. The variable domain in full, completed from reference TRBV9 and TRBJ2-1, reads DSGVTQTPKHLITATGQRVTLRCSPRSGDLSVYWYQQSLDQGLQFLIQYYNGEERAKGNILERFSAQQFPDLHSELNLSSLELGDSALYFCASSGRLAGGSSYNEQFFGPGTRLTVL.

The chain carries TRBV28 and TRBJ1-1; perhaps TRBD1 as D (6 bases). CDR1 and CDR2 (germline): MDHEN, SYDVKM. The CDR3 consists of 17 residues. Trimming took off 5 bases at V and 0 bases at J, with 19 bases between the two ends. This CDR3 reads CASSPTRGKGVNTEAFF. The CDR3 region has the DNA TGTGCCAGCAGTCCCACGAGGGGGAAGGGAGTGAACACTGAAGCTTTCTTT.

This sequence joins TRBV28 and TRBJ2-2; D remains ambiguous. Trimming cost V 2 bases and J 5 bases, with 6 bases left between them. Germline lookup yields CDR1 MDHEN and CDR2 SYDVKM. The CDR3 runs to 13 residues. Here the CDR3 reads CASSLTLTGELFF. DNA for the CDR3: TGTGCCAGCAGTTTAACCCTTACCGGGGAGCTGTTTTTT.

V is TRBV1 and J is TRBJ1-6; the table's D call TRBD1 went unverified against the DNA. TRBV1 is labeled a pseudogene. The length of the CDR3 is 17 residues. CDR3 region: CTSSPKGDGFYNSPLHF. The CDR3 coding sequence is TGCACCAGCAGCCCTAAGGGGGACGGTTTTTATAATTCACCCCTCCACTTT.

This clone was seen once. The chain uses TRBV18 and TRBJ2-1; D perhaps matches TRBD1 (5 bases). The CDR3 runs 17 residues. V was trimmed by 2 bases and J by 8 bases, leaving 22 bases between them. The germline gives CDR1 KGHSH, CDR2 LQKENI. The CDR3 region has the DNA TGTGCCAGCTCACCAGAGGTCAGGGCCGTCTTGAACGATGAGCAGTTCTTC. As protein: CASSPEVRAVLNDEQFF. The whole variable domain, remainder taken from reference TRBV18 and TRBJ2-1, is NAGVMQNPRHLVRRRGQEARLRCSPMKGHSHVYWYRQLPEEGLKFMVYLQKENIIDESGMPKERFSAEFPKEGPSILRIQQVVRGDSAAYFCASSPEVRAVLNDEQFFGPGTRLTVL.

V is TRBV29-1 and J is TRBJ2-1; D is undetermined. The CDR3 sequence is 13 residues long. Trimming removed 5 bases at V and 0 bases at J, with 8 bases between. Per germline, CDR1 SQVTM and CDR2 ANQGSEA. The CDR3 loop is CSVIFSSYNEQFF. For the CDR3, the DNA is TGCAGCGTTATATTCTCCTCCTACAATGAGCAGTTCTTC.

The CDR3 region has the DNA TGTGCCAGCACTAAAGCCAACTTCGGGGGCTACACCTTC. As protein: CASTKANFGGYTF. J is TRBJ1-2 and V is TRBV14; D unclear. Germline V lookup: CDR1 SGHDN, CDR2 FVKESK. CDR3 length: 13 amino acids. Trimming stripped 7 bases from V and 8 bases from J, with 17 bases between.

V is TRBV4-3 and J is TRBJ2-1; D is unclear. The V gene lost 3 bases and the J gene lost 2 bases, with 11 bases spanning the gap. Looked up from germline, CDR1 is LGHNA and CDR2 is YSLEER. CDR3 length: 15 amino acids. The CDR3 DNA follows: TGCGCCAGCAGCCACCTCGCCGACACCTACAATGAGCAGTTCTTC. Its protein is CASSHLADTYNEQFF.

Of note for this clone: This specimen includes other DNA sequences encoding the same CDR3. The V gene is TRBV19, the J gene TRBJ2-7; TRBD2 matches at 9 bases. V shed 3 bases, J shed 2 bases, and the junction held 2 bases outside the gene matches. Germline CDR1 is LNHDA and CDR2 is SQIVND (reference sequence). The CDR3 covers 14 residues. The CDR3 bases are TGTGCCAGTAGTATGGCGGGAGGGACCTACGAGCAGTACTTC. Residues: CASSMAGGTYEQYF.

Remarks on this clone: A read error may produce the germline difference seen at one junction end. J is TRBJ1-2 and V is TRBV6-8; 8 bases line up with TRBD1. In germline, CDR1 is MNHGY, CDR2 SAAAGT. The CDR3 contains 14 residues. CDR3 nucleotides: TGTGCGAGCAGGGACAGGCCCCCTATGTCTGGCTACACCTTC. As protein: CASRDRPPMSGYTF.

V gene TRBV28 combines with J gene TRBJ2-2; 8 positions agree with TRBD1. CDR3 size: 19 residues. V shed 5 bases and J 0 bases; nucleotides not matched to a gene: 14. Germline V gene data show CDR1 as MDHEN and CDR2 as SYDVKM. In nucleotides, the CDR3 is TGTGCCAGCAGTCACTTTAAAGGGGACAGGCCATCGAACACCGGGGAGCTGTTTTTT. This translates into CASSHFKGDRPSNTGELFF.

The rearrangement joins TRBV7-2 to TRBJ2-3; no reliable D call. The V gene lost 1 base and the J gene lost 0 bases, with 11 bases spanning the gap. From germline, CDR1 is SGHTA and CDR2 FQGNSA. The CDR3 is made up of 16 amino acids. CDR3 region: CASSLGVLASTDTQYF. The CDR3 nucleotides read TGTGCCAGCAGCTTAGGAGTATTAGCTAGCACAGATACGCAGTATTTT.

The chain combines TRBV19 with TRBJ2-3; 7 positions agree with TRBD2. V was clipped by 6 bases and J by 2 bases; unmatched bases: 8. Per germline, CDR1 LNHDA and CDR2 SQIVND (reference sequence). The CDR3 has 15 residues. The chain's CDR3 is CASRNLADLTDTQYF. The CDR3 DNA is TGTGCCAGTAGAAATCTAGCGGACCTCACAGATACGCAGTATTTT.

V usage is TRBV4-3 and J usage is TRBJ1-1; D unclear. The CDR3 runs to 14 residues. Germline CDR1 LGHNA, CDR2 YSLEER. Trimming took off 4 bases at V and 3 bases at J, with 12 bases between the two ends. In nucleotides, the CDR3 is TGCGCCAGCAGCCCTCGGGGAGGGTACACTGAAGCTTTCTTT. Residues: CASSPRGGYTEAFF.

In this sample, this clone turned up once. V is TRBV6-5 and J is TRBJ2-5, with TRBD1 as a possible D gene (8 bases). Germline V gene sequence: CDR1 MNHEY, CDR2 SVGAGI. This CDR3 has 15 amino acids. The ends were cut back, 8 bases at V and 3 bases at J, with 19 bases in the middle. The CDR3 DNA reads TGTGCCAGCGGGGGGGCAGGGGGCTGGGAAGAGACCCAGTACTTC. Translating gives CASGGAGGWEETQYF.

The chain recombines TRBV7-5 with TRBJ2-7; no DNA check was done on the table's D call, TRBD1. TRBV7-5 is noted as a pseudogene. The CDR3 length is 15 residues. CDR3: CARSTPRQGRDEQYF. CDR3 nucleotide sequence: TGTGCCAGAAGCACCCCTCGACAGGGTCGGGACGAGCAGTACTTC.

The chain uses TRBV2 and TRBJ2-1; D possibly uses TRBD1 or TRBD2 (6 bases each). The CDR3 loop spans 14 amino acids. Germline values: CDR1 SNHLY, CDR2 FYNNEI. The V gene lost 3 bases and the J gene lost 9 bases, with 15 bases spanning the gap. The CDR3 sequence: CASSDYRDSIEQFF. Here the CDR3 DNA reads TGTGCCAGCAGTGATTACAGGGACTCGATTGAGCAGTTCTTC. The variable domain in full, completed from reference TRBV2 and TRBJ2-1, reads EPEVTQTPSHQVTQMGQEVILRCVPISNHLYFYWYRQILGQKVEFLVSFYNNEISEKSEIFDDQFSVERPDGSNFTLKIRSTKLEDSAMYFCASSDYRDSIEQFFGPGTRLTVL.

The chain joins TRBV28 to TRBJ1-2, with 9 bases aligning to TRBD1. V lost 7 bases to trimming and J lost 4 bases; unmatched junction nucleotides: 16. Germline V lookup: CDR1 MDHEN, CDR2 SYDVKM. CDR3 length equals 17 residues. The CDR3 bases are TGTGCCAGCACCACTAAACACGAACAGGGGGCTGGCTATGGCTACACCTTC. Its protein product is CASTTKHEQGAGYGYTF.

Concerning this clone: Different DNA sequences within this sample yield the same CDR3. The chain carries TRBV7-9 and TRBJ2-5; D remains unclear. The germline V and J ends were trimmed by 1 base and 3 bases, with 6 bases remaining between them. The CDR3 runs to 13 residues. CDR1 and CDR2 from the germline V gene are SEHNR and FQNEAQ (reference sequence). The CDR3 DNA reads as TGTGCCAGCAGCTTAGGGATCGAAGAGACCCAGTACTTC. Translating gives CASSLGIEETQYF.

This chain connects TRBV4-3 to TRBJ1-6; D unresolved. CDR1 and CDR2 (germline): LGHNA, YSLEER. V shed 4 bases and J shed 4 bases, with 11 bases lying between them. The CDR3 has 15 amino acids. The CDR3 sequence is CASSPAVLYNSPLHF. The CDR3 DNA reads as TGCGCCAGCAGCCCGGCGGTTCTTTATAATTCACCCCTCCACTTT.

The chain uses TRBV30 and TRBJ1-6; the match to TRBD1 covers 9 bases. V lost 1 base and J lost 10; bases outside the gene matches: 5. CDR3 length: 14 amino acids. Germline V gives CDR1 GTSNPN, CDR2 SVGIG (reference sequence). The CDR3 region has the DNA TGTGCCTGGAGTGCGGGACAGGGTAGATCACCCCTCCACTTT. Translated, it gives CAWSAGQGRSPLHF.

Written as DNA, the CDR3 is TGTGCCAGCAGTGAACCCGGGACAGAGCCTGGCTACACCTTC. This gives the protein CASSEPGTEPGYTF. The V and J genes are TRBV6-1 and TRBJ1-2; the match to TRBD1 covers 7 bases. The CDR3 is made up of 14 amino acids. J was trimmed by 7 bases and V by 2 bases; bases with no gene match: 7. Germline V gives CDR1 MNHNS, CDR2 SASEGT.

This chain connects TRBV6-5 to TRBJ1-2, with D perhaps TRBD1 (5 bases). CDR3 size: 15 residues. Deletions cut 2 bases from V and 1 base from J, with 11 bases between. Germline CDR1 reads MNHEY; CDR2 reads SVGAGI. CDR3 in DNA: TGTGCCAGCAGTTACGGGGGGGGAATTAACTATGGCTACACCTTC. Translating gives CASSYGGGINYGYTF.

This sequence joins TRBV27 and TRBJ2-1; 10 positions agree with TRBD1. CDR1 and CDR2 from the germline V gene are MNHEY and SMNVEV (reference sequence). V lost 1 base and J lost 4; bases outside the gene matches: 7. The CDR3 consists of 17 residues. DNA for the CDR3: TGTGCCAGCAGTTTATTGCCGGGACAGGGGCCATACAATGAGCAGTTCTTC. Its translation is CASSLLPGQGPYNEQFF.